The T cell receptor beta chain under discussion was sequenced for a study of cytomegalovirus exposure and HLA in healthy donors. General observations from the study: Follow-up analysis seemed to connect common viral pathogens with several of the most significant clusters identified. Researchers catalogued 150 or so TCR beta chains as cytomegalovirus-associated. CMV antigen specificity was confirmed in vitro for a few CMV-associated chains.

The PCR used 60 Vbeta and 13 Jbeta primers. Clones were sequenced by immunoSEQ multiplex PCR, and TCRdb holds only the in-frame ones, with some missing. The sample has some 200,000 clones, under 90% seen once. In the case of this clone: Its target is not known.

This receptor was taken from a boy between 2 and 10 years old in good health and CMV-seronegative. Material: PBMCs.

In nucleotides, the CDR3 is TGCGCCAGCAGCTTGGGGGCCCAAGATACGCAGTATTTT. This gives the protein CASSLGAQDTQYF. This chain uses TRBV5-1 with TRBJ2-3; D is unclear. CDR1 and CDR2 from the germline V gene are SGHRS and YFSETQ. CDR3 length equals 13 residues. The V gene lost 0 bases and the J gene lost 5 bases, with 7 bases spanning the gap.